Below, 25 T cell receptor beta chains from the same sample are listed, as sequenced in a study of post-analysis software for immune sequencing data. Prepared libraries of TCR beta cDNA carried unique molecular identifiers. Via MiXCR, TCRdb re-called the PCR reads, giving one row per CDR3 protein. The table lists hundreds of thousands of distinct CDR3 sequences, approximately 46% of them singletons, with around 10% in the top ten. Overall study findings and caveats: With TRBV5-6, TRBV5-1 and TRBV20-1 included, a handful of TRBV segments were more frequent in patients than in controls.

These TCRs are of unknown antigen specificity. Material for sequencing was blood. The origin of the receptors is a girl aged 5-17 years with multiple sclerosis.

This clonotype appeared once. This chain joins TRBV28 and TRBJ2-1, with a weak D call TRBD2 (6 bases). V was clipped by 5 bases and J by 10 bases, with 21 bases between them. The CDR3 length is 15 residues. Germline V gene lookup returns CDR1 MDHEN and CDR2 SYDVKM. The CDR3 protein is CASSLVGGGRGEQFF. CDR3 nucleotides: TGTGCCAGCAGTCTAGTTGGGGGTGGTCGGGGGGAGCAGTTCTTC.

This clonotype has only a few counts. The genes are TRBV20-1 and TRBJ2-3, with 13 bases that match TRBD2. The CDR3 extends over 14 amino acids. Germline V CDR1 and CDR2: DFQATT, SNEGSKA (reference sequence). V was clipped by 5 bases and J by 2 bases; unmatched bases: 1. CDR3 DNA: TGCAGTGCTGGGACTAGCGGGACCACAGATACGCAGTATTTT. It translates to CSAGTSGTTDTQYF.

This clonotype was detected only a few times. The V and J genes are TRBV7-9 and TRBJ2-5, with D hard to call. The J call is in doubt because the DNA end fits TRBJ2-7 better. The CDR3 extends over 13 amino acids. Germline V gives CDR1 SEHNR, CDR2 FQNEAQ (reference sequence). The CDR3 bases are TGTGCCAGCAGCTCCATAGGCTCTTACGAGCAGTACTTC. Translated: CASSSIGSYEQYF.

CDR3 in DNA: TGTGCCAGCTCGGTCCGGGCCGGAACCCAAGAGACCCAGTACTTC. Protein product: CASSVRAGTQETQYF. The chain links TRBV7-9 to TRBJ2-5; D not resolved. In germline, CDR1 is SEHNR, CDR2 FQNEAQ (reference sequence). V lost 8 bases and J 1 base, leaving 17 bases between the germline ends. This CDR3 region has 15 residues. Together with reference TRBV7-9 and TRBJ2-5, the CDR3 gives the full variable domain: DTGVSQNPRHKITKRGQNVTFRCDPISEHNRLYWYRQTLGQGPEFLTYFQNEAQLEKSRLLSDRFSAERPKGSFSTLEIQRTEQGDSAMYLCASSVRAGTQETQYFGPGTRLLVL.

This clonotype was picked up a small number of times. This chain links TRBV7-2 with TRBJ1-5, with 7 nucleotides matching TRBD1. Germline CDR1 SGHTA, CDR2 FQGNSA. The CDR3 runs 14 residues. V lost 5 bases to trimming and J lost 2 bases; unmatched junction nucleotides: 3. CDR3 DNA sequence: TGTGCCAGCAGCCGGGGACAGCGCAATCAGCCCCAGCATTTT. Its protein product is CASSRGQRNQPQHF. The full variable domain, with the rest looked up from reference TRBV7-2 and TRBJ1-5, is GAGVSQSPSNKVTEKGKDVELRCDPISGHTALYWYRQSLGQGLEFLIYFQGNSAPDKSGLPSDRFSAERTGGSVSTLTIQRTQQEDSAVYLCASSRGQRNQPQHFGDGTRLSIL.

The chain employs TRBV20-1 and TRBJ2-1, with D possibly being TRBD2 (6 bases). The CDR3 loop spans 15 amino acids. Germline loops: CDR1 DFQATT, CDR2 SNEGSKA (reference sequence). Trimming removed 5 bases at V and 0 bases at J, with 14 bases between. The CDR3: CSAQSLAPSYNEQFF. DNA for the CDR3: TGCAGTGCTCAGAGTCTAGCGCCCTCCTACAATGAGCAGTTCTTC.

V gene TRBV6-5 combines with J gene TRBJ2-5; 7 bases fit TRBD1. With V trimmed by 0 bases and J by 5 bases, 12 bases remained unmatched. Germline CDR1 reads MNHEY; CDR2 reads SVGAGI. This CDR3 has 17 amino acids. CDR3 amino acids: CASSYSGVGGGVETQYF. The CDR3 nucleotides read TGTGCCAGCAGTTACTCGGGGGTAGGGGGCGGCGTGGAGACCCAGTACTTC.

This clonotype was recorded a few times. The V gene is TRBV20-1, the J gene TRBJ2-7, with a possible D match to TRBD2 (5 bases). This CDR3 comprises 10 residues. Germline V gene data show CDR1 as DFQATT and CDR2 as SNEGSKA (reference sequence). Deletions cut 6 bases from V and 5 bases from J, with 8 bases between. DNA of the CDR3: TGCAGTGCGAGGGAGAACGAGCAGTACTTC. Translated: CSARENEQYF.

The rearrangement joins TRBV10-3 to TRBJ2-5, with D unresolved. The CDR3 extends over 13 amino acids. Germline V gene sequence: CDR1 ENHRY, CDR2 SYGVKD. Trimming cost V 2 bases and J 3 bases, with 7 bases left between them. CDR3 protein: CAISEQGKETQYF. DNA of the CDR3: TGTGCCATCAGTGAGCAAGGAAAAGAGACCCAGTACTTC.

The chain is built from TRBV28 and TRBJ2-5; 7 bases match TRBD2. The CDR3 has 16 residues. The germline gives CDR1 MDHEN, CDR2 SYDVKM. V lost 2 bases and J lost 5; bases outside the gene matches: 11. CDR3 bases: TGTGCCAGCAGTTTAGGGAGGGCCTCGAGTTCTGAGACCCAGTACTTC. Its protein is CASSLGRASSSETQYF.

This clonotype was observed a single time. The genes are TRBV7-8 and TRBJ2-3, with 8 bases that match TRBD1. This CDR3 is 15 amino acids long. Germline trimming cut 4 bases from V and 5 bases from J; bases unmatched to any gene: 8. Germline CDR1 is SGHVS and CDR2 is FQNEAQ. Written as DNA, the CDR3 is TGTGCCAGCAGCTCGCCGGCAGGGGGCGTAGATACGCAGTATTTT. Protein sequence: CASSSPAGGVDTQYF.

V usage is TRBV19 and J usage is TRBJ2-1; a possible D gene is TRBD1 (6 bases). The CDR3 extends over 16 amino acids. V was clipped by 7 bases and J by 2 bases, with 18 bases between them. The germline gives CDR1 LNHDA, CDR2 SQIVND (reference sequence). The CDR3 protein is CASKVGDTPTYNEQFF. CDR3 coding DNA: TGTGCCAGTAAGGTGGGGGACACCCCCACCTACAATGAGCAGTTCTTC. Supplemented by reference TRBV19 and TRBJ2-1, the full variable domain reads DGGITQSPKYLFRKEGQNVTLSCEQNLNHDAMYWYRQDPGQGLRLIYYSQIVNDFQKGDIAEGYSVSREKKESFPLTVTSAQKNPTAFYLCASKVGDTPTYNEQFFGPGTRLTVL.

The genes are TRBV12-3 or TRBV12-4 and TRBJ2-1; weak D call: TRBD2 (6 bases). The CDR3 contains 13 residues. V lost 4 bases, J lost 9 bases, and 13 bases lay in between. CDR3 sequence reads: CASSSRSGFEQFF. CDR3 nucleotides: TGTGCCAGCAGTTCCCGCAGCGGGTTTGAGCAGTTCTTC.

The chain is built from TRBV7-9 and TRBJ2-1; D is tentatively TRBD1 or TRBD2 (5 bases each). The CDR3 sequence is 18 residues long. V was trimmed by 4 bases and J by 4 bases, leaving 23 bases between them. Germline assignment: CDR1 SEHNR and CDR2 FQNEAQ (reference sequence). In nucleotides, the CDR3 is TGTGCCAGCAGCTCCGTAGGTGGCAGGGAGACATCGTACAATGAGCAGTTCTTC. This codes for CASSSVGGRETSYNEQFF.

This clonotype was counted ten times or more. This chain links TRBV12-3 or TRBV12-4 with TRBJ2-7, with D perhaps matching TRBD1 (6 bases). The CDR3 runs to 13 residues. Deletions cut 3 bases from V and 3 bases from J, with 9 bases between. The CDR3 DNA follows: TGTGCCAGCAGTTTTAGCAGGGGCTACGAGCAGTACTTC. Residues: CASSFSRGYEQYF.

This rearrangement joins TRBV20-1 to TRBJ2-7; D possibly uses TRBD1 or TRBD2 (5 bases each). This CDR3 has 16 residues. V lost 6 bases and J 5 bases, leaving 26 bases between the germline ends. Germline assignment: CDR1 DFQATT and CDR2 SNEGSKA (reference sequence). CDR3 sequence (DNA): TGCAGTGCAAGCCCAACTCAGGGATGGTCCGGGAACGAGCAGTACTTC. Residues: CSASPTQGWSGNEQYF.

CDR3 amino acids: CATSRGEGLVNEQFF. The DNA for the CDR3 is TGTGCCACCAGCAGAGGCGAGGGACTAGTTAACGAGCAGTTCTTC. The genes are TRBV15 and TRBJ2-1; TRBD2 agrees at 8 bases. The CDR3 is 15 residues long. CDR1 LNHNV and CDR2 YYDKDF come from the germline V gene (reference sequence). Germline trimming cut 1 base from V and 10 bases from J; bases unmatched to any gene: 9.

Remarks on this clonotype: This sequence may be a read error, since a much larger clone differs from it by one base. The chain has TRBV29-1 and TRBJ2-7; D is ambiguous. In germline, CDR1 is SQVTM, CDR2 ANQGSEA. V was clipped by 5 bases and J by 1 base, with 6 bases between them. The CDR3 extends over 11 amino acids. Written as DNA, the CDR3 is TGCAGCGTTTCGACGTCCTACGAGCAGTACTTC. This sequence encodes CSVSTSYEQYF.

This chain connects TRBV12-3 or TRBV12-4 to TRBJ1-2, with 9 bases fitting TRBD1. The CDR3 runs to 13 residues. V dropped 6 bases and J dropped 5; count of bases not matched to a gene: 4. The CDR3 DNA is TGTGCCAGCAGGGCGGGACAGGGTTATGGCTACACCTTC. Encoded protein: CASRAGQGYGYTF.

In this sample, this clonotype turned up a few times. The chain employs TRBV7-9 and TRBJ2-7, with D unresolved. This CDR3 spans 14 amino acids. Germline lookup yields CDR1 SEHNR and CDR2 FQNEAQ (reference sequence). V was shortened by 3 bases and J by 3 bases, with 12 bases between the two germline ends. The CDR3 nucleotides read TGTGCCAGCAGCTTCTCATCCGCCAGCTACGAGCAGTACTTC. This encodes CASSFSSASYEQYF.

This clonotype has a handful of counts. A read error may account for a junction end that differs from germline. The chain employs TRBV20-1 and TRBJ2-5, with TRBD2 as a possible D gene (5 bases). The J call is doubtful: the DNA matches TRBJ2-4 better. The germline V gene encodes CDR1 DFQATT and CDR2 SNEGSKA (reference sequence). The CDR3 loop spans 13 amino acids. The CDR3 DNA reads TGCAGTACTAGACGGGCCTACGAAAACATTCAGTACTTC. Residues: CSTRRAYENIQYF.

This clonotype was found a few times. CDR3 in DNA: TGCGCCAGCAGCCAAGCAAGGGGACTAGCGGGTGATCACTCCTACAATGAGCAGTTCTTC. Translating gives CASSQARGLAGDHSYNEQFF. V is TRBV4-1 and J is TRBJ2-1; 12 nucleotides line up with TRBD2. The CDR3 contains 20 residues. Germline trimming cut 1 base from V and 0 bases from J; bases unmatched to any gene: 10. From germline, CDR1 is MGHRA and CDR2 YSYEKL.

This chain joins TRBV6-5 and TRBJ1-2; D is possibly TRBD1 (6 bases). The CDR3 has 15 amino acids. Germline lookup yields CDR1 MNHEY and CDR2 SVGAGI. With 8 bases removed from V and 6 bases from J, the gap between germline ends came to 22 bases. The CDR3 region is CASYDMGPGGHGYTF. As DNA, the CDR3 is TGTGCCAGCTATGATATGGGCCCGGGGGGGCATGGCTACACCTTC.

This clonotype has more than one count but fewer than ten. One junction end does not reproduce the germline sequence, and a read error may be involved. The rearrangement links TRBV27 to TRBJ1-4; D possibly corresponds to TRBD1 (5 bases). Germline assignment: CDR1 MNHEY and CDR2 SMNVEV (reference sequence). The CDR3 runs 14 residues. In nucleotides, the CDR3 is TGTGCCAGCAGTTTCGGGGGAACTAATGAAGAACTGTTTTTT. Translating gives CASSFGGTNEELFF.

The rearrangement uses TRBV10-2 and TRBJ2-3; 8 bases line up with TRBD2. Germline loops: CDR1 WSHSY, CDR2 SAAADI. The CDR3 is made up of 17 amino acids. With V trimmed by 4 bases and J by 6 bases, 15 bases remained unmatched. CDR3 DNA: TGCGCCAGCAGTGGGCAAGGACTAGCAGGCATGGGTGATACGCAGTATTTT. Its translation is CASSGQGLAGMGDTQYF.